This entry features one T cell receptor (beta chain) sequence. Its antigen is unidentified. Looked up from germline, CDR1 is LNHDA and CDR2 is SQIVND (reference sequence). Unmatched junction bases numbered 4, after V lost 2 bases and J lost 3 bases. CDR3 size: 15 residues. The data belong to a study of shared clonotypes between healthy human individuals. Study conclusions and caveats: Sharing across a handful of donors was seen in 4% to 6.5% of naive CD4 clonotypes.

TCRdb's copy holds only in-frame clones and misses some; the assay was immunoSEQ multiplex PCR. The sample consists of approximately 2,300,000 clones, roughly 90% of them appearing once. Healthy adults negative for HIV, lacking recent acute infections or vaccinations, served as donors. This chain links TRBV19 with TRBJ1-5; TRBD1 matches at 7 bases. This TCR was recovered from a man aged 18 to 35 in good health. Some clones in this sample may be carry-over from other donors' samples. The sequenced material came from naive CD4+ T cells from PBMCs. Subset of the sample: CD45RA+ positively selected. For the CDR3, the DNA is TGTGCCAGTAGTATATTGCAGGGGGTCAATCAGCCCCAGCATTTT. This gives the protein CASSILQGVNQPQHF.